This T cell receptor (beta chain) emerged from a study of blood T cell repertoires in COVID-19. Study in general: Acute and convalescent COVID-19 samples came from the United States, Italy and Spain. PBMCs, B-cell-depleted T cells, or T cells provided the cDNA or gDNA that made up the material.

As originally analysed: It was from reference gene primer amplification that nucleated cell counts were estimated. Assay: immunoSEQ multiplex PCR; the TCRdb copy retains only in-frame clones and omits some. V and J calls plus clone size are reproduced from that table; the DNA served to infer D and trimming. Found here are some 250,000 clones, less than 90% of them singletons; the top ten hold 4.2%. This clone was observed a handful of times. This CDR3 region has 16 residues. The V and J ends lost 6 bases and 6 bases, in that order; junction bases with no gene match: 11. CDR1 and CDR2 from the germline V gene are ENHRY and SYGVKD.

The rearrangement joins TRBV10-3 to TRBJ2-2; 9 nucleotides match TRBD1. The sequencing sample was made of peripheral blood. The TCR originated in a man in his 60s with acute or convalescent COVID-19. CDR3: CAIRTGQGIRAGELFF. The CDR3 DNA reads TGTGCCATCAGAACGGGACAGGGTATTAGGGCCGGGGAGCTGTTTTTT.